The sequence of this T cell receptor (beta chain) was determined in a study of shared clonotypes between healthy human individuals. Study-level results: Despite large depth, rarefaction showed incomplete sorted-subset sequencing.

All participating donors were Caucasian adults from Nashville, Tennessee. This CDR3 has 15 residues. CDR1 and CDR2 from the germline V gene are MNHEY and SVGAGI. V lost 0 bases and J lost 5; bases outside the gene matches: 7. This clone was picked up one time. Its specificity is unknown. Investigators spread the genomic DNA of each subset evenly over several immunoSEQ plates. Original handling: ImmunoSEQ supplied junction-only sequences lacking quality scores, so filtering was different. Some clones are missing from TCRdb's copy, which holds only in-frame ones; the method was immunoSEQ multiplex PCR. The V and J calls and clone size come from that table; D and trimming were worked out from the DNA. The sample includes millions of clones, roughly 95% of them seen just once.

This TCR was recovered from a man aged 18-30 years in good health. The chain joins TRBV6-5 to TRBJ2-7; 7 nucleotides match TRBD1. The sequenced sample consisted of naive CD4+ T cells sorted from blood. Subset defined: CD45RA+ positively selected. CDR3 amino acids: CASSYSRQGVHEQYF. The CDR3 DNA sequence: TGTGCCAGCAGTTACTCCAGGCAGGGGGTCCACGAGCAGTACTTC.